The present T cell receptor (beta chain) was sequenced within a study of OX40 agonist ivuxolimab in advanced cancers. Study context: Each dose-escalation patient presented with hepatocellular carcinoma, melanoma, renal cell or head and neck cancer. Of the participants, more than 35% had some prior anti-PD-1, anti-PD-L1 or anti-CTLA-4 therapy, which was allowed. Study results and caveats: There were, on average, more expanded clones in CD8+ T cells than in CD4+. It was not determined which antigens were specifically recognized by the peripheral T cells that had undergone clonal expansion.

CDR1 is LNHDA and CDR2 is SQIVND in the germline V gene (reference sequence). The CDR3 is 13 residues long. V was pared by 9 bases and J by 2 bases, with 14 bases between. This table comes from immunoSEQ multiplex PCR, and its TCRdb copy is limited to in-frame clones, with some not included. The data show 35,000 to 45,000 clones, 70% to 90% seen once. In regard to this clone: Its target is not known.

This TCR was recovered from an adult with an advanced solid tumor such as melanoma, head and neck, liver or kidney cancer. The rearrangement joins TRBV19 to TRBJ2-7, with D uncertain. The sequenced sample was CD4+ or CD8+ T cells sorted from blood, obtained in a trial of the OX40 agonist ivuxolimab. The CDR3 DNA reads TGTGCCAGCAGCTCCGCTGAGGCCTACGAGCAGTACTTC. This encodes CASSSAEAYEQYF.